This T cell receptor (beta chain) was captured in a study of shared clonotypes between healthy human individuals. Broader study findings: Generally, estimated richness proved larger in naive subsets than it did in memory subsets.

This CDR3 comprises 13 residues. V shed 2 bases and J shed 4 bases, with 5 bases lying between them. From germline, CDR1 is MNHEY and CDR2 SMNVEV (reference sequence). The naive CD8 fraction comprised CD45RO-negative cells positively selected for CCR7 and excluded terminally differentiated effector memory CD45RA+ cells. This clone was counted a single time. Its antigen remains unidentified. TCRdb's copy holds only in-frame clones and misses some; the assay was immunoSEQ multiplex PCR. The sample yields 660,000 or so clones, 96% seen once. The genes are TRBV27 and TRBJ2-2; D is uncertain. This sequence was found in a woman in her 30s in good health. Sequencing input: naive CD8+ T cells sorted from blood. The CDR3 region is CASSLLVTGELFF. The CDR3 region has the DNA TGTGCCAGCAGTTTACTGGTCACCGGGGAGCTGTTTTTT.